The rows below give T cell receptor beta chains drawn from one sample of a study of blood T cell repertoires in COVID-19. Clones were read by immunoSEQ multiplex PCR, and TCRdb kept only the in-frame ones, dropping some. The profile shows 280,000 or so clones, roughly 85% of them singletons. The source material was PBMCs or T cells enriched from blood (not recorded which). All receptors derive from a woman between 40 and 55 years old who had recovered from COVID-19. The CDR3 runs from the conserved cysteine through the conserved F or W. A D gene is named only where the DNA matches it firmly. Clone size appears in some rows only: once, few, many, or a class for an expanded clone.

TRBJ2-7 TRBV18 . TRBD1 CASSPPGQGIYEQYF TGTGCCAGCTCACCACCGGGACAGGGTATATACGAGCAGTACTTC
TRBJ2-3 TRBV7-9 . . CASSLSAGGTDTQYF TGTGCCAGCAGCTTAAGCGCAGGGGGCACAGATACGCAGTATTTT
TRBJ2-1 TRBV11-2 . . CASSLGQGSYNEQFF TGTGCCAGCAGCTTAGGGCAGGGATCCTACAATGAGCAGTTCTTC
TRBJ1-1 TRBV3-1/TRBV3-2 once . CASSHLGGENTEAFF TGTGCCAGCAGCCATTTAGGAGGGGAGAACACTGAAGCTTTCTTT
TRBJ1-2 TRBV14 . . CASSLRGEFPLGYTF TGTGCCAGCAGCCTCCGGGGGGAGTTCCCCCTTGGCTACACCTTC
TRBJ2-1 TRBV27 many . CVKPSHYNEQFF TGTGTAAAACCTAGCCACTACAATGAGCAGTTCTTC
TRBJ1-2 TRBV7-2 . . CASSLFSGGYTF TGTGCCAGCAGCCTTTTTTCGGGTGGCTACACCTTC
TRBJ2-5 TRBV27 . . CASSSQGVRHRETQYF TGTGCCAGCAGCTCACAGGGAGTACGGCACAGAGAGACCCAGTACTTC
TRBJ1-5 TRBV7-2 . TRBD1 CASSSGQGDQPQHF TGTGCCAGCAGCTCGGGACAGGGCGATCAGCCCCAGCATTTT
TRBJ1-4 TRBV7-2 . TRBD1 CASTWDRAGEKLFF TGTGCCAGCACCTGGGACAGGGCTGGAGAAAAACTGTTTTTT
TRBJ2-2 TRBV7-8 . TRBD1 CASRATGGGTGELFF TGTGCCAGCAGAGCTACAGGGGGCGGGACCGGGGAGCTGTTTTTT
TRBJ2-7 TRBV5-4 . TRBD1 CASSPGQGGYEQYF TGTGCCAGCAGCCCCGGACAGGGTGGTTACGAGCAGTACTTC
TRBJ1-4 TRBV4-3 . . CASSQEARVGEKLFF TGCGCCAGCAGCCAAGAGGCCAGGGTCGGGGAAAAACTGTTTTTT
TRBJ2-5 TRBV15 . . CATSRGRGETQYF TGTGCCACCAGCAGAGGCCGGGGGGAGACCCAGTACTTC
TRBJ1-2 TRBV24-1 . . CATSDPTVNYGYTF TGTGCCACCAGTGATCCTACAGTGAACTATGGCTACACCTTC
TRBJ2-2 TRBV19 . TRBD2 CASSIWGTRTNTGELFF TGTGCCAGTAGTATATGGGGGACTAGAACGAACACCGGGGAGCTGTTTTTT
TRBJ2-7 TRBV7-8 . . CASSPREHSYEQYF TGTGCCAGCAGCCCTAGAGAGCATTCCTACGAGCAGTACTTC
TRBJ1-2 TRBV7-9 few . CASNLQGNYGYTF TGTGCCAGCAACCTTCAGGGGAACTATGGCTACACCTTC
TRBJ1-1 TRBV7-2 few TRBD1 CASSLGDRVSTEAFF TGTGCCAGCAGCTTAGGGGACAGGGTGAGCACTGAAGCTTTCTTT
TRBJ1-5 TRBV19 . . CASSSVSNQPQHF TGTGCCAGTAGTTCGGTTAGCAATCAGCCCCAGCATTTT
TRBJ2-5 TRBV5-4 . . CASSLGSRTQETQYF TGTGCCAGCAGCTTGGGATCCAGAACCCAAGAGACCCAGTACTTC
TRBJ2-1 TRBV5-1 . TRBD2 CASSLVVAGGRSEQFF TGCGCCAGCAGCTTGGTTGTAGCGGGAGGAAGAAGTGAGCAGTTCTTC
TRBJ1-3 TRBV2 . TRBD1 CASGPQGARGNTIYF TGTGCCAGCGGCCCTCAGGGGGCGCGGGGAAACACCATATATTTT
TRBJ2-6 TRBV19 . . CASSPPGLGANVLTF TGTGCCAGTAGCCCCCCGGGACTCGGGGCCAACGTCCTGACTTTC
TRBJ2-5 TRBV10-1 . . CASSESLAETQYF TGCGCCAGCAGTGAGTCGCTAGCAGAGACCCAGTACTTC
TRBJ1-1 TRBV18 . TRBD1 CASSSDRAAEAFF TGTGCCAGCTCAAGCGACAGGGCCGCTGAAGCTTTCTTT